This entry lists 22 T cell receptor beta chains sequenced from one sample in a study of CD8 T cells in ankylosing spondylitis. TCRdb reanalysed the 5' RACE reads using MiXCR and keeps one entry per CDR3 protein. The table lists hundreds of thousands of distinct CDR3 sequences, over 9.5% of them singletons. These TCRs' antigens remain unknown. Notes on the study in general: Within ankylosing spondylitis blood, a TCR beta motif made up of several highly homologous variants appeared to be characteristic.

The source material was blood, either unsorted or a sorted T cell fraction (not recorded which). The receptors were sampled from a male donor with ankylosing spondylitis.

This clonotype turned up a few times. The CDR3 spells CASSRGSSLVAKNIQYF. CDR3 coding DNA: TGTGCCAGCAGCCGGGGGAGCAGTTTAGTGGCCAAAAACATTCAGTACTTC. This rearrangement joins TRBV5-6 to TRBJ2-4, with D tentatively TRBD2 (6 bases). V lost 4 bases, J lost 1 base, and 18 bases lay in between. Germline V gives CDR1 SGHDT, CDR2 YYEEEE. This CDR3 has 17 residues.

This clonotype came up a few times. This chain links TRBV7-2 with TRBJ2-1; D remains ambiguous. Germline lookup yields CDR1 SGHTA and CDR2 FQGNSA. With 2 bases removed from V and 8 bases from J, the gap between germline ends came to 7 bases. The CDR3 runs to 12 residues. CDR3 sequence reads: CASSLPRHEQFF. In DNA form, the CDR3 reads TGTGCCAGCAGCTTACCACGGCATGAGCAGTTCTTC.

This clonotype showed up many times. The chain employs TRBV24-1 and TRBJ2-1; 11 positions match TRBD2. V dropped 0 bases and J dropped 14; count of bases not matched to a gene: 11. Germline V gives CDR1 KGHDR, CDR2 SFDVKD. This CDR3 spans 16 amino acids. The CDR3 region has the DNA TGTGCCACCAGTGATTTGGGCGGTAGCGGGAGGGTTCCGAAGTTCTTC. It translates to CATSDLGGSGRVPKFF.

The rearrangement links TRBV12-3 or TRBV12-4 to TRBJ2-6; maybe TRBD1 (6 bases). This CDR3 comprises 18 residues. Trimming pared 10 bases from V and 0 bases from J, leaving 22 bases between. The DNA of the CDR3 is TGTGCCATCAGCCCCCTTACTCGGACAGTCTCTGGGGCCAACGTCCTGACTTTC. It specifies CAISPLTRTVSGANVLTF.

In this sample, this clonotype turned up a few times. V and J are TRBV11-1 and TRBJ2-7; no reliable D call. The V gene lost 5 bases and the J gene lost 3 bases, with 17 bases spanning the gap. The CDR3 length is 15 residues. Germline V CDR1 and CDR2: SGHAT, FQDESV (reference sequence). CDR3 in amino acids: CASSPNPRAIYEQYF. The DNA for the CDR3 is TGTGCCAGCAGCCCGAACCCCCGAGCCATCTACGAGCAGTACTTC.

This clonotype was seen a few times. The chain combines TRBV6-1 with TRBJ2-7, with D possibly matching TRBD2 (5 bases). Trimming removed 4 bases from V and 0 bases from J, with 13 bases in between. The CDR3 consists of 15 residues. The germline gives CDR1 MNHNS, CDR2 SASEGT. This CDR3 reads CASSVGSGDSYEQYF. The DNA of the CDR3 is TGTGCCAGCAGTGTGGGGAGCGGCGACTCCTACGAGCAGTACTTC.

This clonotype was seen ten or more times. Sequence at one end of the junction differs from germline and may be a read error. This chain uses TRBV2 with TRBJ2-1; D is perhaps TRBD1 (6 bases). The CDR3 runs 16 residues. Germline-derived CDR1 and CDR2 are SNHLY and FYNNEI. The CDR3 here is CASSPPPGQNVNGQFF. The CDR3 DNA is TGTGCCAGCAGCCCTCCCCCGGGACAAAATGTAAATGGGCAGTTCTTC.

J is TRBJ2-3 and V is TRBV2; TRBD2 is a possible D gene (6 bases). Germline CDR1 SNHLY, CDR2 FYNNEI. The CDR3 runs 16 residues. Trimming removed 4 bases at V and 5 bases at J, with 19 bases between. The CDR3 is CASSVGLRSAGDTQYF. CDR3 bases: TGTGCCAGCAGTGTTGGGCTTCGCTCAGCGGGAGATACGCAGTATTTT.

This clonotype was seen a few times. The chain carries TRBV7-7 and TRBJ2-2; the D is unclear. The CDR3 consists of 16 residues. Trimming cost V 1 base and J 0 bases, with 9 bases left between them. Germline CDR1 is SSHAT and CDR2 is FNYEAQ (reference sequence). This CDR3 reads CASSLDGYANTGELFF. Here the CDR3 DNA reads TGTGCCAGCAGCTTAGACGGATACGCGAACACCGGGGAGCTGTTTTTT.

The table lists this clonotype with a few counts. The CDR3 DNA is TGCGCCAGCAGGCGGACTAGCGGGAGAAATGAGCAGTTCTTC. Its translation is CASRRTSGRNEQFF. J is TRBJ2-1 and V is TRBV5-1; 13 bases map to TRBD2. V lost 5 bases to trimming and J lost 7 bases; unmatched junction nucleotides: 3. CDR1 SGHRS and CDR2 YFSETQ come from the germline V gene. This CDR3 spans 14 amino acids.

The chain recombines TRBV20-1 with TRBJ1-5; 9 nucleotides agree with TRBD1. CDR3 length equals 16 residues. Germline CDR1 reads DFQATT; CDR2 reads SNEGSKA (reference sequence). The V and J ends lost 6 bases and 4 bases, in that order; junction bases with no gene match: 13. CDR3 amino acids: CSARDRERGFNQPQHF. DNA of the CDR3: TGCAGTGCACGGGACAGGGAGAGGGGCTTTAATCAGCCCCAGCATTTT.

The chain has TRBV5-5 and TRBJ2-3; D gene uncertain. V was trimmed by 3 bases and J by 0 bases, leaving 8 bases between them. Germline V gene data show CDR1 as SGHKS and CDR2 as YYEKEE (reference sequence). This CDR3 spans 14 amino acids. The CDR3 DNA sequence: TGTGCCAGCAGCTCTACCGCCAGCACAGATACGCAGTATTTT. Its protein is CASSSTASTDTQYF.

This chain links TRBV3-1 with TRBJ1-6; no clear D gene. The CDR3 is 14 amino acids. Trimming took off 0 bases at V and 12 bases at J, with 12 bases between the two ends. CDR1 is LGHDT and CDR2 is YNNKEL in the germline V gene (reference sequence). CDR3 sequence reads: CASSQDYPAGPLHF. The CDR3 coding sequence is TGTGCCAGCAGCCAAGATTACCCCGCGGGACCCCTCCACTTT.

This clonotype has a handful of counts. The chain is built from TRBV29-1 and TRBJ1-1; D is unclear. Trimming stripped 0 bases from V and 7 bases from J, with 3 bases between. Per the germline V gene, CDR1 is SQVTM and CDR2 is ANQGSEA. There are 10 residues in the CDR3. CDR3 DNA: TGCAGCGTTGAAGACGGTGAAGCTTTCTTT. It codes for CSVEDGEAFF.

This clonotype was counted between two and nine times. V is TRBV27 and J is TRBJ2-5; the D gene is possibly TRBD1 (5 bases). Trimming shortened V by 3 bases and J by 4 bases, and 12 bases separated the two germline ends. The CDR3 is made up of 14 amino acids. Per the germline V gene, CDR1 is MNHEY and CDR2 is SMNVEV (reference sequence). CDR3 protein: CASSFKGNGETQYF. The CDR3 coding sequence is TGTGCCAGCAGTTTCAAGGGGAACGGAGAGACCCAGTACTTC.

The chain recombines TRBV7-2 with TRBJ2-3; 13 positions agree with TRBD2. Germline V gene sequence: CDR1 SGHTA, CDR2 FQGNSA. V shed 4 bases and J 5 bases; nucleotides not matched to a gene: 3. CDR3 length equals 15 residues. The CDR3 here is CASSSRTSGRDTQYF. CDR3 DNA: TGTGCCAGCAGCTCCCGGACTAGCGGGAGAGATACGCAGTATTTT.

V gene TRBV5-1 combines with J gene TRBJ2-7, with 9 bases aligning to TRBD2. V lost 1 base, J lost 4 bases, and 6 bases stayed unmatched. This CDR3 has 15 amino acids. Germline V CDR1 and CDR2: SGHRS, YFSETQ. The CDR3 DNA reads TGCGCCAGCAGCTTGTCTGCGGGAGGGGAGTACGAGCAGTACGTC. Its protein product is CASSLSAGGEYEQYV.

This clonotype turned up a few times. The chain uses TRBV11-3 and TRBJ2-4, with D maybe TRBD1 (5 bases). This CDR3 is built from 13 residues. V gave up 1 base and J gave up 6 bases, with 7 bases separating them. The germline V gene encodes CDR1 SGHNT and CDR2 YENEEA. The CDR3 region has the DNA TGTGCCAGCAGCTTAGGAGACAGAAACATTCAGTACTTC. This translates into CASSLGDRNIQYF.

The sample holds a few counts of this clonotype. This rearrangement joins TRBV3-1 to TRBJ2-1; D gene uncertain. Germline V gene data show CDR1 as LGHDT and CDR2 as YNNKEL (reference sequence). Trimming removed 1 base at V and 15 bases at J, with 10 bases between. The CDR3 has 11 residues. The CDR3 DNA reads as TGTGCCAGCAGCCAAGCGGGCGCCGTGTTCTTC. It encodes CASSQAGAVFF.

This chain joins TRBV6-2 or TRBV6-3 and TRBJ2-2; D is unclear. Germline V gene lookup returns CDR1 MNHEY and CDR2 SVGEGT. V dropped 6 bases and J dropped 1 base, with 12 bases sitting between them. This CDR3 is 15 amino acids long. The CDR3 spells CASSPRHWNTGELFF. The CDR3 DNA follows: TGTGCCAGCAGCCCCCGGCACTGGAACACCGGGGAGCTGTTTTTT.

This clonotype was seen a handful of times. The DNA of the CDR3 is TGTGCCAGCAGCTTAGCTCCGGGGACTAGCGAGACCTACGAGCAGTACTTC. Protein product: CASSLAPGTSETYEQYF. The genes are TRBV7-9 and TRBJ2-7; 10 bases are shared with TRBD2. The CDR3 is 17 amino acids. The V and J ends lost 0 bases and 2 bases, in that order; junction bases with no gene match: 7. Germline-derived CDR1 and CDR2 are SEHNR and FQNEAQ (reference sequence).

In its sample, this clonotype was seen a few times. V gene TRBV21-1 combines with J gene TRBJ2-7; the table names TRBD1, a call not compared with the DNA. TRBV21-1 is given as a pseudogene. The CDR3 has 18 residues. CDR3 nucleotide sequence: TGTGCCAGCTCCCGAAAGGCCTTTTTTAGACGGGGGTACTACGAGCAGTACTTC. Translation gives CASSRKAFFRRGYYEQYF.